Shown below are 31 T cell receptor beta chains from a single sample sequenced in a study of metastatic and nonmetastatic thyroid tumors. Among the patients, none had received any treatment before thyroid surgery. With MiXCR, TCRdb called clones anew from the PCR reads. Here the sample spans 10,000 to 12,000 clones, 35% to 45% being singletons. The sequencing input was tumor tissue. Source of these receptors: a female donor with papillary thyroid cancer or a benign thyroid nodule (not recorded which). Some clones in this sample may be carry-over from other donors' samples.

This clone turned up a few times. The chain uses TRBV12-3 or TRBV12-4 and TRBJ2-2, with D unclear. CDR3 size: 14 residues. V lost 6 bases to trimming and J lost 6 bases, with 14 bases between them. The CDR3 region has the DNA TGTGCCAGCAGCCTGGGTGTTGAAGCCGGGGAGCTGTTTTTT. Translated, it gives CASSLGVEAGELFF.

This clone was counted between two and nine times. The chain carries TRBV27 and TRBJ2-1; D remains ambiguous. This CDR3 region has 13 residues. The V gene's germline CDR1 is MNHEY and CDR2 SMNVEV (reference sequence). The V and J ends lost 0 bases and 10 bases respectively, with 10 bases between them. In DNA, the CDR3 is TGTGCCAGCAGTTTATCGGGCGGCCCAGAGCAGTTCTTC. This gives the protein CASSLSGGPEQFF.

In this sample, this clone turned up once. The chain uses TRBV20-1 and TRBJ2-7; D might be TRBD2 (6 bases). This CDR3 has 15 amino acids. Germline V gene lookup returns CDR1 DFQATT and CDR2 SNEGSKA (reference sequence). The V end was cut by 1 base, the J end by 2 bases, with 15 bases between. CDR3 sequence (DNA): TGCAGTGCTAGAGTTTCGGAGGGCCTACCCTACGAGCAGTACTTC. Translating it yields CSARVSEGLPYEQYF.

This clone was counted between two and nine times. This sequence joins TRBV6-1 and TRBJ1-1; tentative D call: TRBD1 (5 bases). V was cut by 5 bases and J by 5 bases, with 21 bases left in between. The CDR3 extends over 16 amino acids. The V gene's germline CDR1 is MNHNS and CDR2 SASEGT. The CDR3 coding sequence is TGTGCCAGCAGTCCAAGCCGGACACGGAAGGAAACTGAAGCTTTCTTT. Its protein product is CASSPSRTRKETEAFF.

The V and J genes are TRBV28 and TRBJ2-7, with TRBD2 matching over 7 bases. J lost 2 bases, V lost 2 bases, and 9 bases had no gene match. Germline V gene lookup returns CDR1 MDHEN and CDR2 SYDVKM. The CDR3 contains 16 residues. CDR3 in amino acids: CASSLDWGGTPYEQYF. The DNA of the CDR3 is TGTGCCAGCAGTTTAGATTGGGGGGGAACCCCCTACGAGCAGTACTTC.

This clone was seen only a few times. The chain links TRBV12-3 or TRBV12-4 to TRBJ1-5; no definite D call. CDR3 length equals 14 residues. Trimming took off 3 bases at V and 5 bases at J, with 11 bases between the two ends. The CDR3 region has the DNA TGTGCCAGCAGTTTGGTAAGCACGGATCAGCCCCAGCATTTT. It specifies CASSLVSTDQPQHF.

The V and J genes are TRBV2 and TRBJ2-7, with TRBD2 identical over 9 bases. Germline V gives CDR1 SNHLY, CDR2 FYNNEI. J was trimmed by 3 bases and V by 7 bases; bases with no gene match: 10. The CDR3 length is 15 residues. This CDR3 is CASIQDGTSSYEQYF. The CDR3 coding sequence is TGTGCCAGCATACAGGACGGGACTAGCAGCTACGAGCAGTACTTC.

The chain carries TRBV13 and TRBJ2-3, with D unresolved. Trimming stripped 5 bases from V and 2 bases from J, with 5 bases between. Germline lookup yields CDR1 PRHDT and CDR2 FYEKMQ (reference sequence). The CDR3 consists of 12 residues. The CDR3 loop is CASSPSTDTQYF. Here the CDR3 DNA reads TGTGCCAGCAGCCCTTCCACAGATACGCAGTATTTT.

The chain links TRBV7-6 to TRBJ2-2, with a possible D match to TRBD2 (5 bases). The ends were cut back, 0 bases at V and 4 bases at J, with 15 bases in the middle. Germline V gene data show CDR1 as SGHVS and CDR2 as FNYEAQ. This CDR3 has 17 residues. CDR3 sequence: CASSLASSLGGTGELFF. CDR3 sequence (DNA): TGTGCCAGCAGCTTAGCCTCTAGCCTCGGCGGCACCGGGGAGCTGTTTTTT.

This clone is labeled as medium-sized. The chain carries TRBV10-3 and TRBJ2-2; TRBD2 might be the D (7 bases). V was pared by 2 bases and J by 0 bases, with 10 bases between. Germline CDR1 and CDR2: ENHRY and SYGVKD. There are 16 residues in the CDR3. The CDR3 nucleotides are TGTGCCATCAGTGAGAGCGGGACACCGAACACCGGGGAGCTGTTTTTT. Protein: CAISESGTPNTGELFF.

The chain uses TRBV28 and TRBJ1-2; 9 bases are a match to TRBD1. Germline CDR1 and CDR2: MDHEN and SYDVKM. V gave up 2 bases and J gave up 4 bases; unmatched junction bases: 5. This CDR3 has 15 amino acids. CDR3 sequence (DNA): TGTGCCAGCAGTTTACCCTTGGACAGGGGCTATGGCTACACCTTC. This gives the protein CASSLPLDRGYGYTF.

This clone was counted between two and nine times. The chain uses TRBV2 and TRBJ1-1, with D perhaps TRBD1 (5 bases). V was shortened by 7 bases and J by 0 bases, with 12 bases between the two germline ends. The germline gives CDR1 SNHLY, CDR2 FYNNEI. The CDR3 has 14 amino acids. The CDR3 spells CASNGGSMNTEAFF. DNA of the CDR3: TGTGCCAGCAACGGGGGATCCATGAACACTGAAGCTTTCTTT.

The gene calls are TRBV20-1 and TRBJ2-6, with D tentatively TRBD1 (7 bases). Germline CDR1 DFQATT, CDR2 SNEGSKA (reference sequence). The CDR3 covers 17 residues. V lost 4 bases, J lost 1 base, and 17 bases lay in between. CDR3: CSANRGTVLSGANVLTF. The DNA for the CDR3 is TGCAGTGCTAATCGCGGGACAGTTCTATCTGGGGCCAACGTCCTGACTTTC.

This clone is termed medium-sized. The chain links TRBV6-1 to TRBJ2-4; D is possibly TRBD1 (6 bases). Trimming stripped 7 bases from V and 0 bases from J, with 13 bases between. This CDR3 has 15 amino acids. Germline lookup yields CDR1 MNHNS and CDR2 SASEGT. CDR3 coding DNA: TGTGCCAGCAACAGAGAACAGGGAGCCAAAAACATTCAGTACTTC. It codes for CASNREQGAKNIQYF.

V is TRBV5-1 and J is TRBJ2-3, with 7 bases aligning to TRBD2. V lost 4 bases, J lost 5 bases, and 7 bases stayed unmatched. The CDR3 consists of 14 residues. Germline CDR1 and CDR2: SGHRS and YFSETQ. The CDR3 DNA is TGCGCCAGCAGCAGGGAGGGCCGGGGAGATACGCAGTATTTT. This codes for CASSREGRGDTQYF.

J is TRBJ2-1 and V is TRBV6-1; D call uncertain. CDR1 is MNHNS, CDR2 SASEGT, per germline. Trimming shortened V by 5 bases and J by 0 bases, and 11 bases separated the two germline ends. This CDR3 comprises 15 residues. The CDR3 here is CASSTEWGSYNEQFF. The CDR3 DNA follows: TGTGCCAGCAGTACTGAATGGGGCTCCTACAATGAGCAGTTCTTC.

This clone was detected only a few times. The rearrangement links TRBV28 to TRBJ1-5; the D gene is possibly TRBD1 (5 bases). V was trimmed by 5 bases and J by 5 bases, leaving 13 bases between them. Germline V gene lookup returns CDR1 MDHEN and CDR2 SYDVKM. This CDR3 has 14 amino acids. The DNA for the CDR3 is TGTGCCAGCAGTCTGGGACGCAGTCATCAGCCCCAGCATTTT. The encoded protein is CASSLGRSHQPQHF.

This clone is termed large. This sample includes further DNA sequences coding for the same CDR3. The V gene is TRBV7-2, the J gene TRBJ2-7, with D perhaps given as TRBD1 or TRBD2 (5 bases each). CDR3 length: 15 residues. Trimming cost V 1 base and J 7 bases, with 17 bases left between them. CDR1 and CDR2 (germline): SGHTA, FQGNSA. This CDR3 is CASSLDMGTRGEQYF. DNA of the CDR3: TGTGCCAGCAGCTTAGATATGGGGACCCGCGGGGAGCAGTACTTC.

The CDR3 is CASRSEGFTSTDTQYF. CDR3 bases: TGTGCCAGTAGGTCGGAAGGGTTTACTAGCACAGATACGCAGTATTTT. J is TRBJ2-3 and V is TRBV6-2 or TRBV6-3; no firm D call. CDR1 is MNHEY and CDR2 is SVGEGT in the germline V gene. The V gene lost 9 bases and the J gene lost 0 bases, with 19 bases spanning the gap. The CDR3 is 16 residues long.

The chain links TRBV12-3 or TRBV12-4 to TRBJ2-1; 11 nucleotides agree with TRBD1. The CDR3 loop spans 16 amino acids. Trimming at V came to 0 bases and at J to 6 bases, leaving 4 bases not matched to a gene. CDR3 nucleotides: TGTGCCAGCAGTTTAGCGGGGGGGACAGGGGGCAATGAGCAGTTCTTC. This gives the protein CASSLAGGTGGNEQFF.

This clone was observed a few times. The chain employs TRBV11-2 and TRBJ2-7; D is unclear. V lost 5 bases and J 5 bases, leaving 10 bases between the germline ends. Germline CDR1 and CDR2: SGHAT and FQNNGV. CDR3 length equals 12 residues. The chain's CDR3 is CASSADSDEQYF. CDR3 sequence (DNA): TGTGCCAGCAGCGCCGACTCGGACGAGCAGTACTTC.

In this sample, this clone turned up a few times. CDR3 bases: TGTGCCAGCAGTTTAACAGAGGTTCGGGGCTACACCTTC. This encodes CASSLTEVRGYTF. V and J are TRBV28 and TRBJ1-2; D is ambiguous. The CDR3 runs to 13 residues. The V end was cut by 2 bases, the J end by 8 bases, with 12 bases between. Germline V gives CDR1 MDHEN, CDR2 SYDVKM.

The chain employs TRBV24-1 and TRBJ2-7; 10 nucleotides align to TRBD1. Losses at the gene ends were 4 bases for V and 5 bases for J; bases not matched to a gene: 10. CDR3 size: 16 residues. CDR1 KGHDR and CDR2 SFDVKD come from the germline V gene. Here the CDR3 DNA reads TGTGCCACCAGTGAAACCTGGACAGGGGGACCCCACGAGCAGTACTTC. Protein product: CATSETWTGGPHEQYF.

This clone is labeled large. The rearrangement links TRBV10-3 to TRBJ1-3; unclear D gene. CDR3 length: 13 residues. Per the germline V gene, CDR1 is ENHRY and CDR2 is SYGVKD. As DNA, the CDR3 is TGTGTCACTCGGCGGACGGATGGAAACACCATATATTTT. Translated, it gives CVTRRTDGNTIYF.

V and J are TRBV4-2 and TRBJ1-2; a weak D match, TRBD1 (5 bases). Germline CDR1 LGHNA, CDR2 YNFKEQ. V was cut by 0 bases and J by 4 bases, with 9 bases left in between. This CDR3 is built from 14 residues. The CDR3 loop is CASSQEGRAYGYTF. DNA of the CDR3: TGTGCCAGCAGCCAAGAAGGCAGGGCCTATGGCTACACCTTC.

This clone was observed a few times. The CDR3 loop is CASAGLAGYNEQFF. The CDR3 coding sequence is TGTGCCAGTGCTGGGCTAGCGGGTTACAATGAGCAGTTCTTC. The chain is built from TRBV19 and TRBJ2-1; 8 nucleotides match TRBD2. V dropped 8 bases and J dropped 4; count of bases not matched to a gene: 7. The CDR3 covers 14 residues. CDR1 and CDR2 (germline): LNHDA, SQIVND (reference sequence).

This clone was seen only a few times. The V call is TRBV6-2 or TRBV6-3, the J call TRBJ2-7, with a tentative D call TRBD2 (6 bases). The germline V gene encodes CDR1 MNHEY and CDR2 SVGEGT. This CDR3 spans 15 amino acids. The V and J ends lost 8 bases and 3 bases respectively, with 20 bases between them. CDR3 in DNA: TGTGCCAGCCGTACGATTCGCGGGGTTAGCTACGAGCAGTACTTC. It encodes CASRTIRGVSYEQYF.

The V call is TRBV20-1, the J call TRBJ2-7, with 8 bases identical to TRBD1. CDR1 and CDR2 from the germline V gene are DFQATT and SNEGSKA (reference sequence). CDR3 length: 13 amino acids. V dropped 4 bases and J dropped 2; count of bases not matched to a gene: 4. The CDR3 loop is CSAKDRATYEQYF. Here the CDR3 DNA reads TGCAGTGCTAAGGACAGGGCAACCTACGAGCAGTACTTC.

The chain employs TRBV6-1 and TRBJ1-4; TRBD1 aligns across 9 bases. Germline CDR1 MNHNS, CDR2 SASEGT. The CDR3 runs 14 residues. J lost 8 bases, V lost 5 bases, and 6 bases had no gene match. This CDR3 is CASSKTGGREKLFF. The CDR3 DNA reads as TGTGCCAGCAGTAAGACAGGGGGGAGGGAAAAACTGTTTTTT.

This chain uses TRBV11-3 with TRBJ2-2; D is perhaps TRBD2 (5 bases). Per germline, CDR1 SGHNT and CDR2 YENEEA. The CDR3 is made up of 14 amino acids. Between the trimmed V and J ends, which lost 1 base and 4 bases, there was a span of 7 bases. The CDR3 DNA reads as TGTGCCAGCAGCTTAGGAGGGAGCACCGGGGAGCTGTTTTTT. It yields the protein CASSLGGSTGELFF.

This clone was seen more than once but under ten times. The chain recombines TRBV6-2 or TRBV6-3 with TRBJ1-5; D call uncertain. The V gene's germline CDR1 is MNHEY and CDR2 SVGEGT. Between the trimmed V and J ends, which lost 0 bases and 4 bases, there was a span of 4 bases. The CDR3 has 13 amino acids. The CDR3 DNA is TGTGCCAGCAGTTACTCCTCTAATCAGCCCCAGCATTTT. Its translation: CASSYSSNQPQHF.